These 29 T cell receptor beta chains were all obtained from the same sample, sequenced in a study of blood T cell repertoires in COVID-19. Assay: immunoSEQ multiplex PCR; the TCRdb copy retains only in-frame clones and omits some. The data hold about 670,000 clones, with about 87% observed a single time. Input material: peripheral blood. The receptors derive from a woman under 30 with acute or convalescent COVID-19.

J is TRBJ1-1 and V is TRBV9; 7 bases agree with TRBD1. The trim removed 3 bases at V and 8 bases at J, leaving 10 bases unmatched. The length of the CDR3 is 14 residues. Germline CDR1 reads SGDLS; CDR2 reads YYNGEE. Written as DNA, the CDR3 is TGTGCCAGCAGCGGAACAGGGGACGGAGGGGAAGCTTTCTTT. Its translation is CASSGTGDGGEAFF. Combining the CDR3 with reference TRBV9 and TRBJ1-1 gives the whole variable domain DSGVTQTPKHLITATGQRVTLRCSPRSGDLSVYWYQQSLDQGLQFLIQYYNGEERAKGNILERFSAQQFPDLHSELNLSSLELGDSALYFCASSGTGDGGEAFFGQGTRLTVV.

V gene TRBV7-6 combines with J gene TRBJ1-4; 8 positions match TRBD1. Trimming cost V 2 bases and J 7 bases; bases outside gene matches: 6. From germline, CDR1 is SGHVS and CDR2 FNYEAQ. The CDR3 loop spans 15 amino acids. CDR3 protein: CASSLFGQGLEKLFF. DNA for the CDR3: TGTGCCAGCAGCTTATTCGGACAGGGTCTTGAAAAACTGTTTTTT.

V and J are TRBV6-6 and TRBJ2-4, with D uncertain. With 0 bases removed from V and 8 bases from J, the gap between germline ends came to 11 bases. Germline V gene data show CDR1 as MNHNY and CDR2 as SVGAGI (reference sequence). The CDR3 covers 14 residues. CDR3 amino acids: CASSYSVTSDIQYF. Here the CDR3 DNA reads TGTGCCAGCAGTTACTCGGTAACCTCAGACATTCAGTACTTC.

V is TRBV4-1 and J is TRBJ1-1, with 7 bases identical to TRBD1. Germline V gives CDR1 MGHRA, CDR2 YSYEKL. The CDR3 length is 15 residues. V shed 3 bases and J 0 bases; nucleotides not matched to a gene: 4. CDR3 amino acids: CASSHGQEMNTEAFF. The CDR3 bases are TGCGCCAGCAGCCATGGACAGGAGATGAACACTGAAGCTTTCTTT.

The genes are TRBV2 and TRBJ2-1; D is possibly TRBD1 (6 bases). The CDR3 extends over 14 amino acids. CDR1 SNHLY and CDR2 FYNNEI come from the germline V gene. V lost 8 bases, J lost 6 bases, and 17 bases lay in between. The DNA for the CDR3 is TGTGCCAGCGGGTGGGGGCCCACTCTCAATGAGCAGTTCTTC. Translating it yields CASGWGPTLNEQFF.

The chain is built from TRBV6-4 and TRBJ2-2; tentatively, D is TRBD2 (5 bases). Trimming stripped 2 bases from V and 5 bases from J, with 12 bases between. Germline-derived CDR1 and CDR2 are MRHNA and SNTAGT. The CDR3 runs to 15 residues. CDR3 residues: CASSDPGDPTGELFF. CDR3 coding DNA: TGTGCCAGCAGTGACCCCGGGGATCCGACCGGGGAGCTGTTTTTT.

CDR3 loop: CASSLSPPTEAFF. Written as DNA, the CDR3 is TGTGCCAGCAGCTTATCTCCCCCCACTGAAGCTTTCTTT. The rearrangement uses TRBV7-2 and TRBJ1-1, with D hard to call. This CDR3 has 13 residues. The germline V gene has CDR1 SGHTA and CDR2 FQGNSA. Trimming pared 2 bases from V and 4 bases from J, leaving 8 bases between. Using reference TRBV7-2 and TRBJ1-1 for the parts outside the CDR3, the full variable domain is GAGVSQSPSNKVTEKGKDVELRCDPISGHTALYWYRQSLGQGLEFLIYFQGNSAPDKSGLPSDRFSAERTGGSVSTLTIQRTQQEDSAVYLCASSLSPPTEAFFGQGTRLTVV.

The rearrangement joins TRBV7-2 to TRBJ2-5, with D tentatively TRBD2 (7 bases). From germline, CDR1 is SGHTA and CDR2 FQGNSA. The CDR3 is 16 amino acids. V gave up 5 bases and J gave up 1 base, with 17 bases separating them. CDR3 bases: TGTGCCAGCAGCAACCCCACCGGGGGGCCCCAAGAGACCCAGTACTTC. It encodes CASSNPTGGPQETQYF.

The chain links TRBV5-1 to TRBJ2-7; D gene uncertain. The CDR3 runs to 16 residues. The germline V gene has CDR1 SGHRS and CDR2 YFSETQ. V lost 0 bases and J 0 bases, leaving 13 bases between the germline ends. The CDR3, as DNA: TGCGCCAGCAGCTTGGCCGGTGATGCAAGCTCCTACGAGCAGTACTTC. Protein product: CASSLAGDASSYEQYF.

The count of this clone is one. The rearrangement joins TRBV9 to TRBJ1-6; the match to TRBD1 covers 7 bases. There are 15 residues in the CDR3. V lost 0 bases, J lost 10 bases, and 7 bases stayed unmatched. Per the germline V gene, CDR1 is SGDLS and CDR2 is YYNGEE. This chain's CDR3 is CASSVEGAGSSPLHF. In DNA, the CDR3 is TGTGCCAGCAGCGTAGAGGGGGCGGGCAGCTCACCCCTCCACTTT.

V and J are TRBV9 and TRBJ1-5; 11 bases align to TRBD1. Germline V gene sequence: CDR1 SGDLS, CDR2 YYNGEE. The CDR3 length is 17 residues. Trimming removed 4 bases from V and 5 bases from J; junction bases left unmatched: 11. The CDR3 nucleotides read TGTGCCAGCAGCCCTGGACAGGGGGCCTCACTCCATCAGCCCCAGCATTTT. Translating gives CASSPGQGASLHQPQHF.

This clone was detected once. V gene TRBV30 combines with J gene TRBJ1-2; 9 bases agree with TRBD1. Trimming at V came to 6 bases and at J to 4 bases, leaving 9 bases not matched to a gene. Germline CDR1 is GTSNPN and CDR2 is SVGIG (reference sequence). The CDR3 is 14 residues long. CDR3 DNA sequence: TGTGCCTGCTCCCGGGACAGGGTGTTCTATGGCTACACCTTC. As protein: CACSRDRVFYGYTF.

The count of this clone is one. This chain joins TRBV3-1 (or the pseudogene TRBV3-2) and TRBJ2-3; 8 bases line up with TRBD2. Germline CDR1 reads LGHDT; CDR2 reads YNNKEL (reference sequence). CDR3 length: 16 residues. V lost 4 bases, J lost 4 bases, and 10 bases stayed unmatched. CDR3 amino acids: CASSLQRGILADTQYF. CDR3 in DNA: TGTGCCAGCAGCCTTCAGCGGGGGATATTGGCAGATACGCAGTATTTT.

This clone occurred a few times. This chain joins TRBV27 and TRBJ1-6, with D perhaps TRBD1 (6 bases). V was cut by 3 bases and J by 7 bases, with 13 bases left in between. CDR3 size: 15 residues. In germline, CDR1 is MNHEY, CDR2 SMNVEV (reference sequence). The CDR3 spells CASSFAGASNSPLHF. The CDR3 DNA reads as TGTGCCAGCAGTTTTGCAGGGGCGTCGAATTCACCCCTCCACTTT.

V usage is TRBV19 and J usage is TRBJ1-2, with D unclear. Trimming left V 4 bases short and J 0 bases short, with 9 bases between. This CDR3 is 14 amino acids long. The germline CDR1 and CDR2 sequences are LNHDA and SQIVND (reference sequence). The CDR3 region has the DNA TGTGCCAGTAGTACCTCGCGGACTAACTATGGCTACACCTTC. Translated, it gives CASSTSRTNYGYTF.

J is TRBJ1-2 and V is TRBV29-1; no clear D. V gave up 4 bases and J gave up 4 bases, with 10 bases separating them. In germline, CDR1 is SQVTM, CDR2 ANQGSEA. The CDR3 consists of 12 residues. The CDR3 protein is CSVVSQFYGYTF. The DNA for the CDR3 is TGCAGCGTTGTTTCGCAGTTCTATGGCTACACCTTC.

The genes are TRBV5-1 and TRBJ1-1; 7 bases align to TRBD1. CDR1 is SGHRS, CDR2 YFSETQ, per germline. This CDR3 is 16 amino acids long. Losses at the gene ends were 3 bases for V and 9 bases for J; bases not matched to a gene: 17. CDR3 sequence (DNA): TGCGCCAGCAGCTCGACCCCGACAGGGTCATTCTATCAAGCTTTCTTT. Protein: CASSSTPTGSFYQAFF.

J is TRBJ1-5 and V is TRBV6-5, with D uncertain. V was cut by 6 bases and J by 2 bases, with 5 bases left in between. The CDR3 covers 12 residues. Per the germline V gene, CDR1 is MNHEY and CDR2 is SVGAGI. CDR3 sequence: CASSRGNQPQHF. The CDR3 DNA follows: TGTGCCAGCAGCCGGGGCAATCAGCCCCAGCATTTT.

This clone has more than one count but fewer than ten. J is TRBJ1-2 and V is TRBV13; the match to TRBD1 covers 8 bases. This CDR3 spans 13 amino acids. From germline, CDR1 is PRHDT and CDR2 FYEKMQ (reference sequence). V shed 3 bases and J 6 bases; nucleotides not matched to a gene: 3. The DNA of the CDR3 is TGTGCCAGCAGCTTGACAGGGGACCATGGCTACACCTTC. Residues: CASSLTGDHGYTF.

About this clone: One base away lies a much larger clone, so this may be a sequencing read error. The V and J genes are TRBV11-3 and TRBJ2-5, with D possibly being TRBD2 (5 bases). Germline CDR1 reads SGHNT; CDR2 reads YENEEA. This CDR3 region has 12 residues. V lost 4 bases and J lost 3, with 6 bases in between. DNA of the CDR3: TGTGCCAGCAGCTCCGGGGAAGAGACCCAGTACTTC. This encodes CASSSGEETQYF.

The chain recombines TRBV29-1 with TRBJ1-1; 10 bases are a match to TRBD1. The CDR3 has 13 residues. The J segment lost 4 bases and the V segment lost 5 bases, leaving 4 bases of the junction unmatched. CDR1 is SQVTM, CDR2 ANQGSEA, per germline. This CDR3 reads CSVWTGGGTEAFF. The DNA for the CDR3 is TGCAGCGTTTGGACAGGGGGGGGCACTGAAGCTTTCTTT.

The chain joins TRBV3-1 (or the pseudogene TRBV3-2) to TRBJ1-1; weak D call: TRBD1 (5 bases). The V end was cut by 4 bases, the J end by 4 bases, with 10 bases between. This CDR3 contains 13 residues. The germline V gene has CDR1 LGHDT and CDR2 YNNKEL (reference sequence). For the CDR3, the DNA is TGTGCCAGCAGCCTCAGGGTCGGCACTGAAGCTTTCTTT. Its translation: CASSLRVGTEAFF.

This clone was seen only once. The gene calls are TRBV9 and TRBJ1-2; no definite D call. This CDR3 contains 13 residues. Trimming took 0 bases from V and 4 from J, leaving 7 bases between them. CDR1 is SGDLS, CDR2 YYNGEE, per germline. The CDR3 loop is CASSVGRTYGYTF. DNA of the CDR3: TGTGCCAGCAGCGTAGGGAGGACCTATGGCTACACCTTC. The complete variable domain, with remaining parts taken from reference TRBV9 and TRBJ1-2, reads DSGVTQTPKHLITATGQRVTLRCSPRSGDLSVYWYQQSLDQGLQFLIQYYNGEERAKGNILERFSAQQFPDLHSELNLSSLELGDSALYFCASSVGRTYGYTFGSGTRLTVV.

This sequence joins TRBV27 and TRBJ1-1; a possible D gene is TRBD1 (5 bases). The ends were cut back, 4 bases at V and 5 bases at J, with 11 bases in the middle. CDR1 is MNHEY, CDR2 SMNVEV, per germline (reference sequence). This CDR3 has 13 amino acids. The CDR3 bases are TGTGCCAGCAGTTCAAGGGAGGGGACTGAAGCTTTCTTT. This gives the protein CASSSREGTEAFF.

This clone was recorded once. This rearrangement joins TRBV9 to TRBJ2-1; D gene ambiguous. The CDR3 covers 14 residues. V was shortened by 2 bases and J by 6 bases, with 12 bases between the two germline ends. Germline V gene data show CDR1 as SGDLS and CDR2 as YYNGEE. DNA of the CDR3: TGTGCCAGCAGCGTCCGGGTAGGAACCAATGAGCAGTTCTTC. Protein sequence: CASSVRVGTNEQFF.

The chain uses TRBV4-1 and TRBJ2-7; maybe TRBD1 (7 bases). V lost 4 bases to trimming and J lost 2 bases, with 15 bases between them. Looked up from germline, CDR1 is MGHRA and CDR2 is YSYEKL. This CDR3 is 15 amino acids long. Here the CDR3 DNA reads TGCGCCAGCAGCCCAGGGGGGCTAGTCCCCTACGAGCAGTACTTC. Encoded protein: CASSPGGLVPYEQYF.

The chain is built from TRBV12-5 and TRBJ1-6; TRBD1 matches at 9 bases. The J segment lost 8 bases and the V segment lost 5 bases, leaving 7 bases of the junction unmatched. Germline V gene lookup returns CDR1 LGHNT and CDR2 FRNRAP. The CDR3 runs 15 residues. CDR3 loop: CASGRGGQGYSPLHF. Written as DNA, the CDR3 is TGTGCTAGTGGTCGGGGGGGACAGGGTTATTCACCCCTCCACTTT.

This chain joins TRBV7-2 and TRBJ2-3, with TRBD2 identical over 9 bases. The V and J ends lost 0 bases and 1 base, in that order; junction bases with no gene match: 8. From germline, CDR1 is SGHTA and CDR2 FQGNSA. The CDR3 is made up of 18 amino acids. CDR3: CASSLAVLLAGGTDTQYF. The CDR3, as DNA: TGTGCCAGCAGCTTAGCGGTCCTTTTAGCGGGGGGCACAGATACGCAGTATTTT.

This chain connects TRBV19 to TRBJ2-7, with TRBD1 identical over 7 bases. The CDR3 is 12 residues long. Germline assignment: CDR1 LNHDA and CDR2 SQIVND (reference sequence). V lost 8 bases, J lost 3 bases, and 4 bases stayed unmatched. CDR3 sequence (DNA): TGTGCCAGTCGACAGGGAAGCTACGAGCAGTACTTC. This gives the protein CASRQGSYEQYF.